The subject of this entry is one T cell receptor (beta chain). The antigen is unknown. These data originate in a study of cytomegalovirus exposure and HLA in healthy donors. The study's findings and limits: The study listed roughly 160 cytomegalovirus-associated TCR beta chains.

From germline, CDR1 is SEHNR and CDR2 FQNEAQ (reference sequence). V lost 2 bases and J 1 base, leaving 14 bases between the germline ends. The length of the CDR3 is 16 residues. PCR primers comprised 60 Vbeta and 13 Jbeta primers. Method: immunoSEQ multiplex PCR; TCRdb's copy keeps in-frame clones and lacks some. The sample is made up of tens of thousands of clones, and the top ten hold under 1.5% of it. This chain links TRBV7-9 with TRBJ2-5; D perhaps matches TRBD2 (6 bases). The source material was PBMCs. The receptor comes from a woman aged 55 to 70 in good health and CMV-seronegative. In DNA, the CDR3 is TGTGCCAGCAGCTTATGGCGCGGGATAGGCCAAGAGACCCAGTACTTC. This sequence encodes CASSLWRGIGQETQYF.